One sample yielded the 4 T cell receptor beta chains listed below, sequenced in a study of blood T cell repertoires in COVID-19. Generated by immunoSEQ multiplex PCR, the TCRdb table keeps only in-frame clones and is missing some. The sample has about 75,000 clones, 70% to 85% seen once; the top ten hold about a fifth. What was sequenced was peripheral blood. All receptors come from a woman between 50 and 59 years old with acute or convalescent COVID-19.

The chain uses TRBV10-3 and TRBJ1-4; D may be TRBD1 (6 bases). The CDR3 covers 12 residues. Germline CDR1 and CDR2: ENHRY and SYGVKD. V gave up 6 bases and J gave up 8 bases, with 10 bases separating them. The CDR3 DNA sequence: TGTGCCATCAGGGACAGCGGAGAAAAACTGTTTTTT. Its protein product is CAIRDSGEKLFF.

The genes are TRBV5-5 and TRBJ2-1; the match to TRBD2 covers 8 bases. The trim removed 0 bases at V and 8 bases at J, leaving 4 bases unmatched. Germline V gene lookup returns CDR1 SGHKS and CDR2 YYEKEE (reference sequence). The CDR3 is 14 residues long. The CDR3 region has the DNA TGTGCCAGCAGCTTGGGAGGACTAGCCTATGAGCAGTTCTTC. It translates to CASSLGGLAYEQFF.

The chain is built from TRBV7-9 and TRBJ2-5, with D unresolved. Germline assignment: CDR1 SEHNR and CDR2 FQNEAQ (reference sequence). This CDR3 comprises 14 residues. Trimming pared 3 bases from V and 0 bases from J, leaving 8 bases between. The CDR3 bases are TGTGCCAGCAGCTTTCAAATGTACCAAGAGACCCAGTACTTC. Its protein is CASSFQMYQETQYF.

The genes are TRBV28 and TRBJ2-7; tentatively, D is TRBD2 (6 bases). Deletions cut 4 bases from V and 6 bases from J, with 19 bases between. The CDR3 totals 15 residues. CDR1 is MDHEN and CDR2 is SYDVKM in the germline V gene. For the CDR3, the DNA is TGTGCCAGCAGTTCGTCTAGCGCCCCCCGGGGCGAGCAGTACTTC. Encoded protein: CASSSSSAPRGEQYF.